A selection of T cell receptor beta chains follows, all from one sample in a study of graft-versus-host responses after intestinal transplantation. Clones were read by immunoSEQ multiplex PCR, and TCRdb kept only the in-frame ones, dropping some. The sample carries several thousand clones, 83% recorded once. This specimen was ileum tissue, taken 300 to 320 days after intestinal transplant. These TCRs come from a human patient who received an intestinal transplant, so some T cells may come from the graft donor. The CDR3 runs from the conserved cysteine through the conserved F or W. Fields, in order: V gene, clone size, D gene, J gene, CDR3 protein, CDR3 DNA. D genes are given only for firm matches. Some rows mark clone size as missing; the rest say once, few, many or name a class of expanded clone.

v_call: TRBV29-1
clone_size: .
d_call: TRBD1
j_call: TRBJ1-4
cdr3_aa: CSVRDRVSNEKLFF
cdr3_nt: TGCAGCGTCCGGGACAGGGTCTCTAATGAAAAACTGTTTTTT

v_call: TRBV6-4
clone_size: .
d_call: TRBD1
j_call: TRBJ1-1
cdr3_aa: CASGLTGTKNTEAFF
cdr3_nt: TGTGCCAGCGGGTTGACAGGGACAAAGAACACTGAAGCTTTCTTT

v_call: TRBV10-2
clone_size: .
d_call: TRBD2
j_call: TRBJ2-1
cdr3_aa: CASSEAAGTSVESEQFF
cdr3_nt: TGCGCCAGCAGTGAGGCAGCCGGGACTAGCGTTGAATCTGAGCAGTTCTTC

v_call: TRBV9
clone_size: few
d_call: .
j_call: TRBJ2-5
cdr3_aa: CASSVAAKETQYF
cdr3_nt: TGTGCCAGCAGCGTAGCAGCTAAAGAGACCCAGTACTTC

v_call: TRBV28
clone_size: once
d_call: .
j_call: TRBJ1-3
cdr3_aa: CASSHTGYSGNTIYF
cdr3_nt: TGTGCCAGCAGCCACACAGGTTACTCTGGAAACACCATATATTTT

v_call: TRBV5-6
clone_size: .
d_call: .
j_call: TRBJ2-5
cdr3_aa: CASSLGGQGEETQYF
cdr3_nt: TGTGCCAGCAGCTTAGGGGGACAAGGGGAAGAGACCCAGTACTTC

v_call: TRBV14
clone_size: .
d_call: TRBD1
j_call: TRBJ1-1
cdr3_aa: CASSRQGPLMNTEAFF
cdr3_nt: TGTGCCAGCAGCCGACAGGGCCCTCTCATGAACACTGAAGCTTTCTTT

v_call: TRBV4-1
clone_size: .
d_call: .
j_call: TRBJ1-2
cdr3_aa: CASSPGPAVLGFCYTF
cdr3_nt: TGCGCCAGCAGCCCCGGGCCGGCAGTCCTTGGGTTTTGCTACACCTTC

v_call: TRBV6-1
clone_size: .
d_call: .
j_call: TRBJ2-5
cdr3_aa: CASSEFTGFRETQYF
cdr3_nt: TGTGCCAGCAGTGAATTCACAGGTTTCCGCGAGACCCAGTACTTC

v_call: TRBV19
clone_size: .
d_call: TRBD2
j_call: TRBJ2-2
cdr3_aa: CASSRLAGGPGELFF
cdr3_nt: TGTGCCAGTAGTAGACTAGCGGGGGGGCCCGGGGAGCTGTTTTTT

v_call: TRBV30
clone_size: .
d_call: .
j_call: TRBJ2-3
cdr3_aa: CAWQGGTDTQYF
cdr3_nt: TGTGCCTGGCAGGGCGGCACAGATACGCAGTATTTT

v_call: TRBV4-1
clone_size: .
d_call: .
j_call: TRBJ2-2
cdr3_aa: CASSQDAGELFF
cdr3_nt: TGCGCCAGCAGCCAAGATGCGGGGGAGCTGTTTTTT

v_call: TRBV4-1
clone_size: .
d_call: TRBD1
j_call: TRBJ1-5
cdr3_aa: CASTQGTGANQPQHF
cdr3_nt: TGCGCCAGCACTCAAGGGACAGGGGCCAATCAGCCCCAGCATTTT

v_call: TRBV2
clone_size: .
d_call: .
j_call: TRBJ1-3
cdr3_aa: CASSAPPRDRDRDTIYF
cdr3_nt: TGTGCCAGCAGTGCTCCCCCGCGGGACCGGGACCGGGACACCATATATTTT

v_call: TRBV6-5
clone_size: .
d_call: .
j_call: TRBJ2-7
cdr3_aa: CASSYAETRTEQYF
cdr3_nt: TGTGCCAGCAGTTACGCTGAGACTAGGACCGAGCAGTACTTC

v_call: TRBV2
clone_size: .
d_call: TRBD1
j_call: TRBJ1-2
cdr3_aa: CASSPDRGDYGYTF
cdr3_nt: TGTGCCAGCAGCCCGGACAGGGGAGACTATGGCTACACCTTC

v_call: TRBV18
clone_size: .
d_call: .
j_call: TRBJ2-5
cdr3_aa: CASSPSLAQETQYF
cdr3_nt: TGTGCCAGCTCACCATCGCTAGCCCAAGAGACCCAGTACTTC

v_call: TRBV9
clone_size: once
d_call: TRBD1
j_call: TRBJ1-2
cdr3_aa: CASSDRDSGGYTF
cdr3_nt: TGTGCCAGCAGCGATCGGGACAGCGGTGGCTACACCTTC

v_call: TRBV2
clone_size: few
d_call: .
j_call: TRBJ1-3
cdr3_aa: CASSKLRVVSGNTIYF
cdr3_nt: TGTGCCAGCAGCAAACTCAGGGTTGTCTCTGGAAACACCATATATTTT

v_call: TRBV2
clone_size: .
d_call: .
j_call: TRBJ1-2
cdr3_aa: CASRYTEWLRGYTF
cdr3_nt: TGTGCCAGCAGGTACACAGAGTGGCTAAGAGGCTACACCTTC

v_call: TRBV6-4
clone_size: .
d_call: .
j_call: TRBJ2-2
cdr3_aa: CASSDRGDTGELFF
cdr3_nt: TGTGCCAGCAGTGACAGGGGGGACACCGGGGAGCTGTTTTTT

v_call: TRBV6-1
clone_size: once
d_call: .
j_call: TRBJ2-7
cdr3_aa: CASGTGYEQYF
cdr3_nt: TGTGCCAGCGGGACGGGCTACGAGCAGTACTTC

v_call: TRBV5-1
clone_size: .
d_call: .
j_call: TRBJ2-7
cdr3_aa: CASKQEYEQYF
cdr3_nt: TGCGCCAGCAAACAGGAGTACGAGCAGTACTTC

v_call: TRBV6-1
clone_size: .
d_call: TRBD1
j_call: TRBJ1-1
cdr3_aa: CASSARQGILDTEAFF
cdr3_nt: TGTGCCAGCAGTGCCCGACAGGGAATCTTGGACACTGAAGCTTTCTTT

v_call: TRBV2
clone_size: few
d_call: .
j_call: TRBJ1-5
cdr3_aa: CASRSDQPQHF
cdr3_nt: TGTGCCAGCAGGAGCGATCAGCCCCAGCATTTT

v_call: TRBV6-5
clone_size: .
d_call: .
j_call: TRBJ2-7
cdr3_aa: CASSAGAGYEQYF
cdr3_nt: TGTGCCAGCAGTGCCGGGGCAGGCTACGAGCAGTACTTC

v_call: TRBV5-1
clone_size: .
d_call: TRBD1
j_call: TRBJ2-2
cdr3_aa: CASSRQGAGELFF
cdr3_nt: TGCGCCAGCAGCAGACAGGGGGCCGGGGAGCTGTTTTTT

v_call: TRBV19
clone_size: .
d_call: TRBD2
j_call: TRBJ2-1
cdr3_aa: CASLAYSGRAWGEQFF
cdr3_nt: TGTGCCAGTCTTGCCTATAGCGGGAGGGCCTGGGGTGAGCAGTTCTTC

v_call: TRBV2
clone_size: .
d_call: TRBD1
j_call: TRBJ1-4
cdr3_aa: CASRFGTGALATNEKLFF
cdr3_nt: TGTGCCAGCAGATTTGGGACAGGAGCATTAGCAACTAATGAAAAACTGTTTTTT

v_call: TRBV2
clone_size: .
d_call: TRBD2
j_call: TRBJ2-5
cdr3_aa: CASSDMGLAEETQYF
cdr3_nt: TGTGCCAGCAGTGATATGGGACTAGCGGAAGAGACCCAGTACTTC

v_call: TRBV5-1
clone_size: .
d_call: .
j_call: TRBJ2-3
cdr3_aa: CASSLGPGGTDTQYF
cdr3_nt: TGCGCCAGCAGCTTGGGGCCCGGAGGCACAGATACGCAGTATTTT

v_call: TRBV18
clone_size: .
d_call: .
j_call: TRBJ1-6
cdr3_aa: CASSPRAVDSPLHF
cdr3_nt: TGTGCCAGCTCACCAAGGGCAGTTGATTCACCCCTCCACTTT

v_call: TRBV7-9
clone_size: .
d_call: TRBD1
j_call: TRBJ2-5
cdr3_aa: CASSPHQGTGPEETQYF
cdr3_nt: TGTGCCAGCAGCCCCCACCAAGGGACAGGGCCTGAAGAGACCCAGTACTTC

v_call: TRBV7-2
clone_size: .
d_call: TRBD2
j_call: TRBJ2-5
cdr3_aa: CASSLGLAGGQETQYF
cdr3_nt: TGTGCCAGCAGCTTAGGACTAGCGGGGGGGCAAGAGACCCAGTACTTC

v_call: TRBV29-1
clone_size: .
d_call: TRBD1
j_call: TRBJ2-7
cdr3_aa: CSVPQGESYEQYF
cdr3_nt: TGCAGCGTACCACAGGGGGAAAGCTACGAGCAGTACTTC

v_call: TRBV18
clone_size: .
d_call: TRBD1
j_call: TRBJ2-7
cdr3_aa: CASSRDSSYEQYF
cdr3_nt: TGTGCCAGCTCACGGGACAGCTCCTACGAGCAGTACTTC

v_call: TRBV4-3
clone_size: .
d_call: .
j_call: TRBJ1-2
cdr3_aa: CASSQGNGYTF
cdr3_nt: TGCGCCAGCAGCCAAGGCAATGGCTACACCTTC

v_call: TRBV21-1
clone_size: .
d_call: .
j_call: TRBJ2-5
cdr3_aa: CASSKGTQEETQYF
cdr3_nt: TGTGCCAGCAGCAAAGGGACCCAGGAAGAGACCCAGTACTTC